Each of the 32 T cell receptor beta chains below was sequenced from the same sample in a study of CD8 T cells in cerebrospinal fluid in Alzheimer's disease. TCRdb re-called the 10x single-cell sequencing reads and shows each CDR3 protein once, DNA omitted. Its table lists 600 to 850 distinct CDR3 sequences. Specimen: cerebrospinal fluid. These TCRs come from a human donor with Alzheimer's disease.

The chain links TRBV12-3 or TRBV12-4 to TRBJ2-3; TCRdb gives TRBD2 as the D gene, but with no DNA this cannot be confirmed. The CDR3 covers 14 residues. This chain's CDR3 is CASRASGRADTQYF.

Its frequency marks this clonotype as medium-sized (0.01 to 0.1%). The chain joins TRBV3-1 to TRBJ2-1; the TCRdb D gene call, TRBD2, has no DNA to confirm it. CDR3 length: 13 amino acids. In germline, CDR1 is LGHDT, CDR2 YNNKEL (reference sequence). The chain's CDR3 is CASSRGLVNEQFF.

The genes are TRBV3-1 and TRBJ2-7; no DNA is available, so the TRBD1 call from TCRdb remains unchecked. Germline V gives CDR1 LGHDT, CDR2 YNNKEL (reference sequence). This CDR3 has 13 residues. CDR3 residues: CASSQGGRDEQYF.

This chain uses TRBV2 with TRBJ2-6. There are 14 residues in the CDR3. Germline-derived CDR1 and CDR2 are SNHLY and FYNNEI. This CDR3 reads CASSDRSGANVLTF.

This clonotype is deemed large by its frequency. J is TRBJ2-2 and V is TRBV9; lacking DNA, the TRBD1 call made by TCRdb goes unchecked. This CDR3 is built from 14 residues. From germline, CDR1 is SGDLS and CDR2 YYNGEE. The CDR3 is CASSTRGQPGELFF. Using reference TRBV9 and TRBJ2-2 for the parts outside the CDR3, the full variable domain is DSGVTQTPKHLITATGQRVTLRCSPRSGDLSVYWYQQSLDQGLQFLIQYYNGEERAKGNILERFSAQQFPDLHSELNLSSLELGDSALYFCASSTRGQPGELFFGEGSRLTVL.

The chain links TRBV10-3 to TRBJ2-1; TCRdb names TRBD1, which stays unverified in the absence of DNA. This CDR3 has 12 amino acids. Germline CDR1 reads ENHRY; CDR2 reads SYGVKD. CDR3 region: CATGVSANEQFF.

Judged by frequency, this clonotype is medium-sized. The genes are TRBV7-2 and TRBJ2-3; checking the TCRdb D call of TRBD2 is not possible without DNA. The CDR3 covers 15 residues. The germline gives CDR1 SGHTA, CDR2 FQGNSA. CDR3 sequence: CASSPSGSPADTQYF.

This clonotype is identified as hyperexpanded from frequency. The chain couples TRBV10-3 to TRBJ1-1. CDR3 length: 13 residues. CDR1 is ENHRY and CDR2 is SYGVKD in the germline V gene. The CDR3 is CAIRVGLGTEAFF.

This clonotype registers medium-sized by frequency. The chain employs TRBV28 and TRBJ1-5. The length of the CDR3 is 19 residues. Germline CDR1 reads MDHEN; CDR2 reads SYDVKM. The CDR3 reads CASSLGGQQRDYSNQPQHF. The whole variable domain, remainder taken from reference TRBV28 and TRBJ1-5, is DVKVTQSSRYLVKRTGEKVFLECVQDMDHENMFWYRQDPGLGLRLIYFSYDVKMKEKGDIPEGYSVSREKKERFSLILESASTNQTSMYLCASSLGGQQRDYSNQPQHFGDGTRLSIL.

This chain uses TRBV6-5 with TRBJ1-5; TCRdb reports TRBD1, a call that lacks DNA to check it against. The CDR3 covers 16 residues. The germline V gene has CDR1 MNHEY and CDR2 SVGAGI. This CDR3 is CASSYPGQGAGQPQHF.

The chain has TRBV3-1 and TRBJ1-6. Germline values: CDR1 LGHDT, CDR2 YNNKEL (reference sequence). There are 16 residues in the CDR3. The CDR3 reads CASSHQSAGYNSPLHF.

This clonotype is called medium-sized (0.01 to 0.1%) based on its frequency. V is TRBV7-2 and J is TRBJ1-3; the TCRdb D gene call, TRBD1, has no DNA to confirm it. The CDR3 is 18 amino acids. Germline V lookup: CDR1 SGHTA, CDR2 FQGNSA. The CDR3: CASSLTGTGGSSGNTIYF.

This clonotype is called medium-sized based on its frequency. The chain carries TRBV20-1 and TRBJ2-3; the D call of TRBD2 rests on TCRdb alone, since no DNA is present to check it. Germline V lookup: CDR1 DFQATT, CDR2 SNEGSKA (reference sequence). The CDR3 has 14 amino acids. The CDR3 region is CSARASGFTDTQYF.

The V call is TRBV20-1, the J call TRBJ2-3; there is no DNA to check the TCRdb D call of TRBD2. Germline CDR1 is DFQATT and CDR2 is SNEGSKA (reference sequence). There are 16 residues in the CDR3. Here the CDR3 reads CSASEASGTSTDTQYF.

The chain links TRBV12-3 or TRBV12-4 to TRBJ1-4; there is no DNA to check the TCRdb D call of TRBD1. The length of the CDR3 is 16 residues. The CDR3 sequence is CASSLEGYGGNEKLFF.

This clonotype is deemed medium-sized by its frequency. J is TRBJ2-6 and V is TRBV20-1. Germline-derived CDR1 and CDR2 are DFQATT and SNEGSKA (reference sequence). The CDR3 has 17 amino acids. Here the CDR3 reads CSARDAYRFSGANVLTF.

This clonotype is classed as medium-sized by frequency. The chain carries TRBV7-2 and TRBJ2-3; the TRBD2 assignment by TCRdb is unverifiable without DNA. The CDR3 loop spans 16 amino acids. In germline, CDR1 is SGHTA, CDR2 FQGNSA. The CDR3 region is CASSLGLAGVVDTQYF.

The chain has TRBV12-3 or TRBV12-4 and TRBJ1-1. The length of the CDR3 is 13 residues. The CDR3 sequence: CASSLLRDTEAFF.

Its frequency marks this clonotype as medium-sized. The rearrangement links TRBV7-4 to TRBJ1-1. Germline assignment: CDR1 SGHVT and CDR2 SQSDAQ. The CDR3 length is 14 residues. The CDR3 protein is CASSLGGRCTEAFF.

The chain has TRBV7-7 and TRBJ2-7. Germline CDR1 and CDR2: SSHAT and FNYEAQ (reference sequence). The CDR3 length is 13 residues. The CDR3 sequence: CASSQTETYEQYF.

J is TRBJ1-5 and V is TRBV5-6. CDR1 SGHDT and CDR2 YYEEEE come from the germline V gene. This CDR3 comprises 15 residues. CDR3 region: CASSLYRTVGQPQHF.

This clonotype is called large (0.1 to 1%) based on its frequency. J is TRBJ2-5 and V is TRBV15; TCRdb calls TRBD1, which cannot be checked without DNA. Germline values: CDR1 LNHNV, CDR2 YYDKDF (reference sequence). The CDR3 totals 15 residues. CDR3 loop: CATSRDRAQGKTQYF.

V usage is TRBV5-1 and J usage is TRBJ2-2; without DNA, the TCRdb call of TRBD1 cannot be checked. CDR1 and CDR2 (germline): SGHRS, YFSETQ. The CDR3 length is 14 residues. CDR3 in amino acids: CASSAQSNTGELFF.

Frequency places this clonotype as medium-sized. The J gene is TRBJ1-6, the V gene TRBV9; TCRdb names TRBD1, which stays unverified in the absence of DNA. There are 14 residues in the CDR3. Germline V gene lookup returns CDR1 SGDLS and CDR2 YYNGEE. CDR3 in amino acids: CASSTGQGDSPLHF.

This clonotype shows up as medium-sized by frequency. The chain employs TRBV7-3 and TRBJ1-1; TCRdb's D gene call, TRBD1, goes unchecked for lack of DNA. Per the germline V gene, CDR1 is SGHTA and CDR2 is FQGTGA. This CDR3 contains 15 residues. The CDR3 loop is CASSVTRGENTEAFF.

Judged by frequency, this clonotype is medium-sized. V usage is TRBV6-2 or TRBV6-3 and J usage is TRBJ1-1. This CDR3 has 12 residues. The germline V gene has CDR1 MNHEY and CDR2 SVGEGT. The CDR3 reads CASSYPQIEAFF.

Its frequency marks this clonotype as medium-sized. The V gene is TRBV7-9, the J gene TRBJ1-5; TCRdb designates TRBD1, a call that cannot be tested without DNA. Germline CDR1 reads SEHNR; CDR2 reads FQNEAQ (reference sequence). The CDR3 extends over 12 amino acids. The CDR3 spells CASGTDNQPQHF.

This clonotype counts as medium-sized by frequency. The rearrangement uses TRBV12-3 or TRBV12-4 and TRBJ2-7; absent DNA, TCRdb's TRBD1 call cannot be checked. The CDR3 covers 14 residues. CDR3 protein: CASGAAVGDDEQYF.

This clonotype is deemed medium-sized by its frequency. The chain combines TRBV4-3 with TRBJ1-1; TCRdb outputs TRBD1, but without DNA this stays unchecked. This CDR3 spans 16 amino acids. Germline V gene lookup returns CDR1 LGHNA and CDR2 YSLEER. CDR3 residues: CASSQDMGEGNTEAFF.

The chain combines TRBV6-7 with TRBJ1-2; TCRdb outputs TRBD1, but without DNA this stays unchecked. TRBV6-7 is an ORF for which the function is uncertain. The CDR3 totals 18 residues. CDR3 region: CASSTWRGLNSSNYGYTF.

V and J are TRBV15 and TRBJ2-3; TCRdb's D call, TRBD1, is unchecked because there is no DNA. The CDR3 consists of 14 residues. Per germline, CDR1 LNHNV and CDR2 YYDKDF (reference sequence). This CDR3 is CATSRTGEVDTQYF.

V gene TRBV24-1 combines with J gene TRBJ2-3; TCRdb calls TRBD1, which cannot be checked without DNA. The CDR3 sequence is 19 residues long. The germline V gene encodes CDR1 KGHDR and CDR2 SFDVKD. The CDR3 protein is CATSDSGAGRVLFTDTQYF.